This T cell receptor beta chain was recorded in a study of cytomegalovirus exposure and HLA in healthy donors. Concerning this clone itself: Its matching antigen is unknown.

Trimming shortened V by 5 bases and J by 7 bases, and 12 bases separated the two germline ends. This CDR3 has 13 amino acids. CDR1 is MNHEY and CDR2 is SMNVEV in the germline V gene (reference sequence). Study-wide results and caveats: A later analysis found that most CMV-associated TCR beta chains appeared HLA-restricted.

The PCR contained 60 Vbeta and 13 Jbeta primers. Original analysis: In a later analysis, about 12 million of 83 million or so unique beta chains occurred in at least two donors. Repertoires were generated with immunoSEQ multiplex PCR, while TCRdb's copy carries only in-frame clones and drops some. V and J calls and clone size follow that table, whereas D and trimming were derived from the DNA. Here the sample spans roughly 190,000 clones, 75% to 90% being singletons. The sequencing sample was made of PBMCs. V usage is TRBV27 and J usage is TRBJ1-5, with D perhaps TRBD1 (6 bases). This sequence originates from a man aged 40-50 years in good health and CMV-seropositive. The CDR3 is CASSPHRAQPQHF. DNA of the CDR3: TGTGCCAGCAGTCCCCACAGGGCGCAGCCCCAGCATTTT.